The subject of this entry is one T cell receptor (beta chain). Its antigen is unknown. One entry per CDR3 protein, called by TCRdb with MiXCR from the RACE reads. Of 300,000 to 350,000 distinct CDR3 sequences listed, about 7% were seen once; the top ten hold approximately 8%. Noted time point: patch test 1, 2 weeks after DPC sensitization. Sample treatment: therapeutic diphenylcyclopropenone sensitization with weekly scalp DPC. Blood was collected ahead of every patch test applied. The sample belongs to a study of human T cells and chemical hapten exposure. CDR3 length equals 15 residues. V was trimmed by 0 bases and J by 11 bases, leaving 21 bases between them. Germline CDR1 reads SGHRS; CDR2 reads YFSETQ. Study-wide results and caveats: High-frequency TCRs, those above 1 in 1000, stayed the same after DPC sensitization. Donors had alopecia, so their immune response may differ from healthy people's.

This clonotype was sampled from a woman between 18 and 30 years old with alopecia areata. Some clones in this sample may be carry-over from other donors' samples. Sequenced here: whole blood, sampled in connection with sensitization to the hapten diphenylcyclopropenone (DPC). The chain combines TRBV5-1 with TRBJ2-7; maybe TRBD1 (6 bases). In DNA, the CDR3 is TGCGCCAGCAGCTTGGACAGGGCCTATTCTCTAGAGGAGTACTTC. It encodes CASSLDRAYSLEEYF.